This entry lists 18 T cell receptor beta chains sequenced from one sample in a study of T cells after yellow fever vaccination. TCRdb analysed the 5' RACE reads with MiXCR anew, one entry per CDR3 protein. The sample lists 620,000 or so distinct CDR3 sequences, approximately 13% seen once, with about 15% in the top ten. The material sequenced was PBMCs, taken on the day of the yellow fever booster vaccination. The receptors derive from a young man who received the YFV17D yellow fever vaccine.

The genes are TRBV10-3 and TRBJ2-7; maybe TRBD1 (6 bases). The germline gives CDR1 ENHRY, CDR2 SYGVKD. The CDR3 is 13 amino acids. Trimming stripped 10 bases from V and 3 bases from J, with 16 bases between. In DNA form, the CDR3 reads TGTGCCAGCGCAGGGGTGGGAGACTACGAGCAGTACTTC. Protein sequence: CASAGVGDYEQYF.

This clonotype came up a few times. V gene TRBV7-8 combines with J gene TRBJ2-7; TRBD1 might be the D (6 bases). Germline lookup yields CDR1 SGHVS and CDR2 FQNEAQ. The CDR3 is 16 amino acids. The V and J ends lost 0 bases and 2 bases respectively, with 14 bases between them. CDR3 sequence (DNA): TGTGCCAGCAGCTTAGCGCAAGTGACAGGACCCTACGAGCAGTACTTC. Amino acid sequence: CASSLAQVTGPYEQYF.

V usage is TRBV7-2 and J usage is TRBJ2-7; 9 nucleotides match TRBD1. This CDR3 region has 15 residues. The germline CDR1 and CDR2 sequences are SGHTA and FQGNSA. The J segment lost 2 bases and the V segment lost 5 bases, leaving 7 bases of the junction unmatched. The CDR3 is CASSQQDRGTYEQYF. DNA for the CDR3: TGTGCCAGCAGCCAGCAGGACAGGGGTACCTACGAGCAGTACTTC.

The chain carries TRBV12-3 or TRBV12-4 and TRBJ1-5, with unresolved D. The CDR3 consists of 15 residues. Trimming left V 3 bases short and J 1 base short, with 10 bases between. The CDR3 bases are TGTGCCAGCAGTTTGTGGGGATTCAGCAATCAGCCCCAGCATTTT. This codes for CASSLWGFSNQPQHF.

This clonotype was observed a handful of times. V usage is TRBV7-3 and J usage is TRBJ1-2; possibly TRBD1 for D (5 bases). V lost 3 bases and J lost 7, with 12 bases in between. The CDR3 length is 13 residues. CDR1 SGHTA and CDR2 FQGTGA come from the germline V gene. For the CDR3, the DNA is TGTGCCAGCAGCTTTTACGGGGGGATTGGCTACACCTTC. Its translation is CASSFYGGIGYTF.

This clonotype has ten or more counts. The rearrangement joins TRBV14 to TRBJ2-3, with D uncertain. V lost 5 bases, J lost 7 bases, and 10 bases lay in between. This CDR3 region has 12 residues. Germline V gene lookup returns CDR1 SGHDN and CDR2 FVKESK. The CDR3 region is CASSGQLYTQYF. In DNA, the CDR3 is TGTGCCAGCAGCGGCCAGTTATATACGCAGTATTTT.

This clonotype was picked up a small number of times. This chain joins TRBV6-1 and TRBJ2-2; TRBD1 agrees at 7 bases. V was pared by 6 bases and J by 4 bases, with 2 bases of the junction left unmatched. Germline lookup yields CDR1 MNHNS and CDR2 SASEGT. The CDR3 runs 13 residues. CDR3 protein: CASRGQLTGELFF. The DNA for the CDR3 is TGTGCCAGCAGGGGACAGCTCACCGGGGAGCTGTTTTTT.

This rearrangement joins TRBV24-1 to TRBJ2-6, with TRBD1 as a possible D gene (6 bases). The CDR3 runs 18 residues. Germline V CDR1 and CDR2: KGHDR, SFDVKD. Trimming removed 10 bases at V and 4 bases at J, with 25 bases between. The CDR3, as DNA: TGTGCCACTCTAATCTTACAGGGTAGGGCTCTGGGGGCCAACGTCCTGACTTTC. Amino acid sequence: CATLILQGRALGANVLTF.

The chain couples TRBV7-2 to TRBJ1-2, with TRBD1 as a possible D gene (5 bases). The CDR3 is made up of 14 amino acids. CDR1 is SGHTA, CDR2 FQGNSA, per germline. V was trimmed by 6 bases and J by 4 bases, leaving 15 bases between them. CDR3 protein: CASSSGDRVYGYTF. In DNA form, the CDR3 reads TGTGCCAGCAGTAGTGGGGACCGAGTCTATGGCTACACCTTC. Together with reference TRBV7-2 and TRBJ1-2, the CDR3 gives the full variable domain: GAGVSQSPSNKVTEKGKDVELRCDPISGHTALYWYRQSLGQGLEFLIYFQGNSAPDKSGLPSDRFSAERTGGSVSTLTIQRTQQEDSAVYLCASSSGDRVYGYTFGSGTRLTVV.

This clonotype was seen at least ten times. V and J are TRBV5-1 and TRBJ2-7; 8 bases map to TRBD2. Germline values: CDR1 SGHRS, CDR2 YFSETQ. J lost 1 base, V lost 0 bases, and 3 bases had no gene match. The CDR3 has 15 amino acids. The CDR3 nucleotides read TGCGCCAGCAGCTTGGAACTAGCGGTTTCCTACGAGCAGTACTTC. Its translation is CASSLELAVSYEQYF.

This clonotype was seen only a few times. V gene TRBV20-1 combines with J gene TRBJ1-5, with TRBD1 as a possible D gene (6 bases). The V end was cut by 4 bases, the J end by 2 bases, with 18 bases between. CDR3 length equals 16 residues. Germline loops: CDR1 DFQATT, CDR2 SNEGSKA (reference sequence). The CDR3 here is CSAKGPGDRGNQPQHF. CDR3 nucleotides: TGCAGTGCTAAGGGACCAGGGGATCGCGGCAATCAGCCCCAGCATTTT.

The chain links TRBV2 to TRBJ2-3; D perhaps matches TRBD2 (6 bases). Germline CDR1 reads SNHLY; CDR2 reads FYNNEI. This CDR3 is 13 amino acids long. With 8 bases removed from V and 0 bases from J, the gap between germline ends came to 9 bases. CDR3 residues: CASVSGSTDTQYF. The CDR3 region has the DNA TGTGCCAGCGTGAGCGGGAGCACAGATACGCAGTATTTT.

This clonotype was found a few times. The chain carries TRBV7-9 and TRBJ1-4; a possible D gene is TRBD1 (5 bases). The CDR3 sequence is 15 residues long. Germline V lookup: CDR1 SEHNR, CDR2 FQNEAQ (reference sequence). V was shortened by 5 bases and J by 7 bases, with 17 bases between the two germline ends. As DNA, the CDR3 is TGTGCCAGCAGCCCCGGGACGGCGGTTAGTGAAAAACTGTTTTTT. The encoded protein is CASSPGTAVSEKLFF.

The rearrangement joins TRBV20-1 to TRBJ2-7; 7 bases agree with TRBD1. Germline CDR1 and CDR2: DFQATT and SNEGSKA (reference sequence). This CDR3 spans 15 amino acids. With V trimmed by 1 base and J by 3 bases, 9 bases remained unmatched. DNA of the CDR3: TGCAGTGCTAGAGTGGGAAGGACAGGCTACTACGAGCAGTACTTC. Its protein product is CSARVGRTGYYEQYF.

The V call is TRBV7-2, the J call TRBJ2-7; D is unclear. Between the trimmed V and J ends, which lost 5 bases and 3 bases, there was a span of 11 bases. CDR1 and CDR2 (germline): SGHTA, FQGNSA. CDR3 length equals 13 residues. The CDR3 region has the DNA TGTGCCAGCAGCCTGGACGGAGACTACGAGCAGTACTTC. Translation gives CASSLDGDYEQYF.

CDR3 sequence: CASSLRDHYYNEQFF. The CDR3 DNA reads TGTGCCAGCAGCTTAAGGGACCATTACTACAATGAGCAGTTCTTC. J is TRBJ2-1 and V is TRBV7-9; possibly TRBD1 or TRBD2 for D (5 bases each). Looked up from germline, CDR1 is SEHNR and CDR2 is FQNEAQ (reference sequence). V lost 2 bases and J 3 bases, leaving 11 bases between the germline ends. The CDR3 sequence is 15 residues long. The variable domain in full, completed from reference TRBV7-9 and TRBJ2-1, reads DTGVSQNPRHKITKRGQNVTFRCDPISEHNRLYWYRQTLGQGPEFLTYFQNEAQLEKSRLLSDRFSAERPKGSFSTLEIQRTEQGDSAMYLCASSLRDHYYNEQFFGPGTRLTVL.

There are many counts of this clonotype. CDR3 residues: CASSFLAGERYEQYF. In nucleotides, the CDR3 is TGTGCCAGCAGTTTCTTAGCGGGAGAGAGGTACGAGCAGTACTTC. V and J are TRBV28 and TRBJ2-7; the match to TRBD2 covers 9 bases. Germline V lookup: CDR1 MDHEN, CDR2 SYDVKM. This CDR3 spans 15 amino acids. V shed 3 bases, J shed 4 bases, and the junction held 7 bases outside the gene matches.

This clonotype was counted a few times. CDR3 nucleotide sequence: TGTGCCAGCAGCTCAGACTTGATTTCCTACAATGAGCAGTTCTTC. Translated: CASSSDLISYNEQFF. V and J are TRBV6-1 and TRBJ2-1; D unclear. The CDR3 runs to 15 residues. V dropped 6 bases and J dropped 1 base, with 13 bases sitting between them. Germline V gene lookup returns CDR1 MNHNS and CDR2 SASEGT.